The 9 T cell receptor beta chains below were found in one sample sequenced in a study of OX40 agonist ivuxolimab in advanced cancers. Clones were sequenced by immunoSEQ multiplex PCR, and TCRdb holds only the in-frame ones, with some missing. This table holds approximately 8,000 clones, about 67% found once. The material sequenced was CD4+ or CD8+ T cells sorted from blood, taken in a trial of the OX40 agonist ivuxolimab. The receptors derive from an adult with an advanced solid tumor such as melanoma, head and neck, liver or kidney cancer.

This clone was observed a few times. As DNA, the CDR3 is TGTGCCAGCAGCCCCGGCAATTCCGATGGCTACACCTTC. This gives the protein CASSPGNSDGYTF. The genes are TRBV6-4 and TRBJ1-2; no definite D call. This CDR3 spans 13 amino acids. Germline V gene lookup returns CDR1 MRHNA and CDR2 SNTAGT. V lost 6 bases, J lost 6 bases, and 14 bases lay in between.

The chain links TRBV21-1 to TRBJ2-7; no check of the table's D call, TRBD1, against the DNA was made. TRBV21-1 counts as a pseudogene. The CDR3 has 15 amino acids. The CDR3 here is CASSKEDRHSYEQYF. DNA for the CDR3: TGTGCCAGCAGCAAAGAAGACAGGCACTCCTACGAGCAGTACTTC.

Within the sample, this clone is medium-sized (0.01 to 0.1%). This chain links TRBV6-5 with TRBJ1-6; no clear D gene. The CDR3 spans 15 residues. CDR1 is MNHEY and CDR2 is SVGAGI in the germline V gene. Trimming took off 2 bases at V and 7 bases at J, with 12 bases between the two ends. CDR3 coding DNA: TGTGCCAGCAGTTACCAACAGTTTCCGAATTCACCCCTCCACTTT. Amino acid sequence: CASSYQQFPNSPLHF.

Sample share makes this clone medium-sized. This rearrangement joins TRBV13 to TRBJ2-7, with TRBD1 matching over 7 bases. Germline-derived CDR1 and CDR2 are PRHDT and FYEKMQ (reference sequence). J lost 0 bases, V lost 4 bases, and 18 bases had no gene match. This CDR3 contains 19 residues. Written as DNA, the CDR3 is TGTGCCAGCAGCTCAAGGACAGGTAGTGATGGGAAGAGCTCCTACGAGCAGTACTTC. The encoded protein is CASSSRTGSDGKSSYEQYF.

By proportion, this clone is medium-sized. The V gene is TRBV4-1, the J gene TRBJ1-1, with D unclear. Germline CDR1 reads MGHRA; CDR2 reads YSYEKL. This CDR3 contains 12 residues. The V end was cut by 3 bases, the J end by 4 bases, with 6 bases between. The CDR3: CASSQAATEAFF. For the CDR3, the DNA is TGCGCCAGCAGCCAGGCGGCCACTGAAGCTTTCTTT.

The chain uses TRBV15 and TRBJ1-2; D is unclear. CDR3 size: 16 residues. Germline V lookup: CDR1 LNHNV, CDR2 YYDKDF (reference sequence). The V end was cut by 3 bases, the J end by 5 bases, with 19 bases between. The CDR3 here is CATSSHDPGLRYGYTF. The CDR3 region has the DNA TGTGCCACCAGCAGTCATGACCCCGGGTTACGGTATGGCTACACCTTC. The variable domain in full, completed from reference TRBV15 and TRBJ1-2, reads DAMVIQNPRYQVTQFGKPVTLSCSQTLNHNVMYWYQQKSSQAPKLLFHYYDKDFNNEADTPDNFQSRRPNTSFCFLDIRSPGLGDTAMYLCATSSHDPGLRYGYTFGSGTRLTVV.

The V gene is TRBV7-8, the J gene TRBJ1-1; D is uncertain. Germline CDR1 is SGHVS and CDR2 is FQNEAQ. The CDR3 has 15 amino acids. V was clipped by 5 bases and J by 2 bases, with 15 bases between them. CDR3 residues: CASSGRPDLNTEAFF. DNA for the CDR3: TGTGCCAGCAGCGGTCGTCCCGACCTCAACACTGAAGCTTTCTTT.

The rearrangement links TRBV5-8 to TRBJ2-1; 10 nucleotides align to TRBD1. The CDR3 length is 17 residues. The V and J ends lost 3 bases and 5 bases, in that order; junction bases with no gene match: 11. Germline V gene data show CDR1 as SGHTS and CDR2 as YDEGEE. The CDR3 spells CASSWDDRDRGHNEQFF. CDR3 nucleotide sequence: TGTGCCAGCAGCTGGGATGACCGGGACAGGGGCCACAATGAGCAGTTCTTC. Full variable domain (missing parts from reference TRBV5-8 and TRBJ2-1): EAGVTQSPTHLIKTRGQQATLRCSPISGHTSVYWYQQALGLGLQFLLWYDEGEERNRGNFPPRFSGRQFPNYSSELNVNALELEDSALYLCASSWDDRDRGHNEQFFGPGTRLTVL.

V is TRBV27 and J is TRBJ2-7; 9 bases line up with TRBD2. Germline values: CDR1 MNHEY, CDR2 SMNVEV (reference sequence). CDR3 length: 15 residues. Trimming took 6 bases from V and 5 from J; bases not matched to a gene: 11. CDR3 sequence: CASRGARGGQDEQYF. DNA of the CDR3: TGTGCCAGCAGGGGCGCGCGGGGGGGCCAGGACGAGCAGTACTTC.